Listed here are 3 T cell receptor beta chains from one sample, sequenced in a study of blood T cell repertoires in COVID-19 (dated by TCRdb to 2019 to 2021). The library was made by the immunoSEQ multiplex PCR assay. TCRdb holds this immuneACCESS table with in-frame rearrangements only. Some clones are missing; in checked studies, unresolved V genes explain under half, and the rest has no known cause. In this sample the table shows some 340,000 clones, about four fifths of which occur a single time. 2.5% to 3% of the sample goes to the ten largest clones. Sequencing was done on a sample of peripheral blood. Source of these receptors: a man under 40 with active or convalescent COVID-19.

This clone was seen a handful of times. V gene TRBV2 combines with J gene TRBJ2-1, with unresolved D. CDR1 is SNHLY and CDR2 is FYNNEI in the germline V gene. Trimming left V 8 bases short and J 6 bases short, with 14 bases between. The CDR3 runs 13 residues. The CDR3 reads CASHASSANEQFF. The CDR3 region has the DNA TGTGCCAGCCACGCGAGCAGCGCCAATGAGCAGTTCTTC. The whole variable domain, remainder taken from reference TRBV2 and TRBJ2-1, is EPEVTQTPSHQVTQMGQEVILRCVPISNHLYFYWYRQILGQKVEFLVSFYNNEISEKSEIFDDQFSVERPDGSNFTLKIRSTKLEDSAMYFCASHASSANEQFFGPGTRLTVL.

The CDR3 DNA is TGTGCCAGTACCACCCTCAATGGGCAGCCAGACTATGGCTACACCTTC. Amino acids: CASTTLNGQPDYGYTF. The chain employs TRBV19 and TRBJ1-2; D ambiguous. With 7 bases removed from V and 3 bases from J, the gap between germline ends came to 21 bases. Germline loops: CDR1 LNHDA, CDR2 SQIVND (reference sequence). This CDR3 region has 16 residues.

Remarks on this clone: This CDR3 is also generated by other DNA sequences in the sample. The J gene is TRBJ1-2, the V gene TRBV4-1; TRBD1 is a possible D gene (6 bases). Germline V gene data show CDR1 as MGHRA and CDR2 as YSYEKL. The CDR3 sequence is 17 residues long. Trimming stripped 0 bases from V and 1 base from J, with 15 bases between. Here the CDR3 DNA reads TGCGCCAGCAGCCAAGATCGCCCGGACAGTATTAACTATGGCTACACCTTC. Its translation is CASSQDRPDSINYGYTF.